This T cell receptor (beta chain) was captured by sequencing in a study of blood T cell repertoires in COVID-19. Study-level information: Italy, Spain and the United States were the sources of the convalescent and acute COVID-19 samples. Sources were T cells, B-cell-depleted T cells, or PBMCs; the material itself was cDNA or gDNA.

Per the original data handling: The authors estimated nucleated cell counts from reference gene primer amplification. Sequenced by immunoSEQ multiplex PCR; TCRdb stores in-frame clones only, minus some. The DNA gave D and trimming, while V, J and clone size come from that table. The data hold 15,000 or so clones, with approximately 83% observed a single time. Trimming cost V 3 bases and J 2 bases; bases outside gene matches: 14. The germline gives CDR1 KGHSH, CDR2 LQKENI. The CDR3 sequence is 18 residues long. The specimen sequenced was peripheral blood. V is TRBV18 and J is TRBJ2-3, with 7 positions matching TRBD2. The clonotype originates from a human donor in a cohort sampled during active COVID-19. The CDR3 DNA is TGTGCCAGCTCACCCGAAATTGGTGCGGGAGCGTTCACAGATACGCAGTATTTT. Translation gives CASSPEIGAGAFTDTQYF.